Following are 8 T cell receptor beta chains from one sample sequenced in a study of T cell repertoires in cytomegalovirus infection. These receptors have no known antigen. TCRdb analysed the reads with MiXCR anew, one entry per CDR3 protein. Found here are about 55,000 distinct CDR3 sequences, more than 15% of them singletons; the top ten hold 60% to 65%. Material: CD8+ T cells from cultured PBMCs, obtained from culture after CMV antigen stimulation. These receptors were taken from a human donor in good health (CMV status not recorded). Some clones in this sample may be carry-over from other donors' samples.

This clonotype has a single count. The V call is TRBV14, the J call TRBJ1-1, with 9 bases fitting TRBD1. The CDR3 is made up of 17 amino acids. The germline gives CDR1 SGHDN, CDR2 FVKESK. J was trimmed by 5 bases and V by 2 bases; bases with no gene match: 12. The CDR3 reads CASSQIARWTGETEAFF. As DNA, the CDR3 is TGTGCCAGCAGCCAAATTGCCCGCTGGACAGGGGAGACTGAAGCTTTCTTT.

This clonotype was counted at least ten times. V and J are TRBV7-2 and TRBJ2-7, with D unclear. The CDR3 runs 12 residues. From germline, CDR1 is SGHTA and CDR2 FQGNSA. V lost 1 base and J 9 bases, leaving 10 bases between the germline ends. The CDR3 protein is CASSLGLGMQYF. The DNA for the CDR3 is TGTGCCAGCAGCTTAGGTCTCGGAATGCAGTACTTC.

This clonotype was counted between two and nine times. This chain connects TRBV6-6 to TRBJ2-7; D gene uncertain. Germline CDR1 reads MNHNY; CDR2 reads SVGAGI (reference sequence). This CDR3 contains 13 residues. With 5 bases removed from V and 3 bases from J, the gap between germline ends came to 11 bases. The CDR3 bases are TGTGCCAGCAGTGGCCCCACCAGCTACGAGCAGTACTTC. Residues: CASSGPTSYEQYF.

The chain combines TRBV10-1 with TRBJ1-5; 8 bases align to TRBD1. V lost 4 bases and J lost 2; bases outside the gene matches: 28. This CDR3 is built from 23 residues. In germline, CDR1 is WNHNN, CDR2 SYGVQD (reference sequence). The CDR3 region has the DNA TGCGCCAGCAGTGGGAGATTTGAGGTGGCAGGGGGCTCTCAACTTTTTGGCAATCAGCCCCAGCATTTT. Translated, it gives CASSGRFEVAGGSQLFGNQPQHF.

This clonotype came up a few times. The chain recombines TRBV11-2 with TRBJ2-5; 8 bases are shared with TRBD1. Germline CDR1 SGHAT, CDR2 FQNNGV. The junction had 10 bases not matched to a gene; V was cut back by 4 bases and J by 3 bases. This CDR3 has 16 residues. This CDR3 reads CASSSRRDRRKETQYF. The CDR3 region has the DNA TGTGCCAGCAGCTCCCGGAGGGACAGGAGAAAAGAGACCCAGTACTTC.

The chain carries TRBV19 and TRBJ2-7; perhaps TRBD2 as D (6 bases). The CDR3 is 14 residues long. Between the trimmed V and J ends, which lost 5 bases and 4 bases, there was a span of 15 bases. Germline CDR1 reads LNHDA; CDR2 reads SQIVND (reference sequence). In DNA, the CDR3 is TGTGCCAGTAGTGTTGCGGGGATTTCTTACGAGCAGTACTTC. Translated: CASSVAGISYEQYF.

The chain uses TRBV27 and TRBJ2-7; 8 nucleotides line up with TRBD2. V was pared by 6 bases and J by 3 bases, with 7 bases of the junction left unmatched. This CDR3 has 14 amino acids. CDR1 MNHEY and CDR2 SMNVEV come from the germline V gene (reference sequence). CDR3 loop: CASSPSGGGYEQYF. In DNA, the CDR3 is TGTGCCAGCAGCCCCTCGGGAGGGGGCTACGAGCAGTACTTC.

The V and J genes are TRBV20-1 and TRBJ2-1; possibly TRBD1 for D (7 bases). The germline gives CDR1 DFQATT, CDR2 SNEGSKA (reference sequence). V dropped 2 bases and J dropped 3 bases, with 8 bases sitting between them. This CDR3 has 13 amino acids. The CDR3 DNA follows: TGCAGTGCTAGACAGGGGGGCTACAATGAGCAGTTCTTC. Protein product: CSARQGGYNEQFF.